The present T cell receptor beta chain was sequenced within a study of human T cells and chemical hapten exposure. The overall study: Patch tests put 0.01% DPC on the upper back, read at 6 days.

The library tagged individual cDNA molecules with unique molecular identifiers. TCRdb reanalysed the RACE reads using MiXCR and keeps one entry per CDR3 protein. This table has about 77,000 distinct CDR3 sequences, roughly 15% appearing once. Trimming removed 4 bases from V and 4 bases from J, with 19 bases in between. The germline V gene has CDR1 SGHAT and CDR2 FQNNGV. The CDR3 covers 17 residues. The time point was: pre-sensitization, week 0. Treatment specified: therapeutic diphenylcyclopropenone sensitization with weekly scalp DPC. Alopecia patients deemed DPC-suitable, aged 18 to 70, excluding pregnancy.

The sequence derives from a woman in her fifties or sixties with alopecia areata. Some clones in this sample may be carry-over from other donors' samples. The rearrangement joins TRBV11-2 to TRBJ1-4, with no clear D. The material was whole blood, obtained in connection with sensitization to the hapten diphenylcyclopropenone (DPC). CDR3 in amino acids: CASSSHGSQQDNEKLFF. The CDR3 region has the DNA TGTGCCAGCAGCTCACACGGGTCTCAGCAGGATAATGAAAAACTGTTTTTT.